The clone carrying this T cell receptor (beta chain) was picked up a small number of times. The antigen remains undetermined. This specimen belongs to a study of CD8+CD57+ T cells in acquired aplastic anemia. About the study: Sorting CD4+ and CD8+ cells gave DNA averaging approximately 3 ug. The study obtained 8.5 million to 12 million reads on average for CD4+ cells from healthy donors. Study-wide findings and caveats: Patients and controls shared about 27 CD8+ CDR3 sequences. Patients and controls had CD8+ Simpson's diversity values that were not significantly distinct.

The CDR3 runs to 14 residues. Trimming took off 5 bases at V and 1 base at J, with 11 bases between the two ends. The germline V gene has CDR1 SGHNT and CDR2 YENEEA. The study profiled TCR beta VDJ and CDR3 using genomic DNA as template. Each CDR3 protein gets one entry after TCRdb re-called the reads with MiXCR. The sample shows roughly 130,000 distinct CDR3 sequences, around 46% of them seen only once. The rearrangement uses TRBV11-3 and TRBJ1-1, with D possibly being TRBD1 (6 bases). The clonotype comes from a human donor in good health, serving as a control. The sequenced sample was sorted CD4+, CD8+, or CD8+CD57+ T cells (not recorded which) from PBMCs. CDR3 nucleotides: TGTGCCAGCAGCGTCGACAGGTGGAACACTGAAGCTTTCTTT. This encodes CASSVDRWNTEAFF.